The source of this T cell receptor (beta chain) is a study of T cells in Graves' hyperthyroidism and ophthalmopathy. About the research overall: Specimen type is peripheral blood, collected at initial diagnosis prior to any treatment.

Uncontrolled infection, other autoimmune disease, pregnancy or lactation barred patients from enrollment. This clonotype appeared many times. CDR3 length: 14 amino acids. The germline CDR1 and CDR2 sequences are SGHRS and YFSETQ. V dropped 1 base and J dropped 0 bases, with 5 bases sitting between them. TCR beta CDR3 region amplification was performed from RNA transcripts. Primed by the HTBI set, a first-round RT-PCR was run on the TCR CDR3. TCRdb passed the multiplex PCR reads through MiXCR, listing each CDR3 protein once. The profile shows some 560,000 distinct CDR3 sequences, about a sixth of them singletons.

The receptor was derived from a woman under 40 with Graves' hyperthyroidism. Specimen: blood. The chain has TRBV5-1 and TRBJ1-3; D uncertain. For the CDR3, the DNA is TGCGCCAGCAGCTTGTCACACTCTGGAAACACCATATATTTT. Translating it yields CASSLSHSGNTIYF.